This T cell receptor beta chain was captured in a study of T cell changes during pregnancy in multiple sclerosis. The protocol was immunoSEQ multiplex PCR, while the TCRdb copy is restricted to in-frame clones and leaves out a portion. The profile shows 50,000 to 75,000 clones, more than 85% of them singletons. Sequences were derived from CD8+ T cells from peripheral blood mononuclear cells, sampled in the third trimester of pregnancy. This sequence was found in a female donor with multiple sclerosis, enrolled in a pregnancy study.

CDR3 residues: CASSLLALAGEGYNEQFF. The CDR3, as DNA: TGTGCCAGCAGCTTATTGGCACTAGCGGGGGAGGGTTACAATGAGCAGTTCTTC. The genes are TRBV7-6 and TRBJ2-1; TRBD2 matches 11 bases. CDR3 length equals 18 residues. Looked up from germline, CDR1 is SGHVS and CDR2 is FNYEAQ. J lost 4 bases, V lost 2 bases, and 10 bases had no gene match.